This TCR beta chain stems from a study of blood T cells in healthy people across ages. Study-level findings and limits: The study lacked donor CMV status, which possibly confounded expanded clonotype changes. Naive and antigen-experienced cells could not be conclusively compared, given unsorted PBMCs.

A second PCR of roughly 7 to 11 cycles used a sample-barcoded 5' primer and a J-beta primer mix. Researchers report that a template-switch adaptor with 12 random nucleotides tagged each cDNA molecule. TCRdb fed the 5' RACE reads into MiXCR, producing one record per CDR3 protein. Seen here are around 520,000 distinct CDR3 sequences, about 27% observed once, and the top ten hold 3.6%. Remarks on this clonotype: The target antigen is unknown.

This sample also belongs to another study, concerning T cells of mothers and their children.

The receptor's source is a boy younger than 10 in good health. The source material was blood.

The CDR3 region is CASSQRQGGERYGYTF. The DNA for the CDR3 is TGTGCCAGCAGCCAAAGACAGGGAGGGGAGAGGTATGGCTACACCTTC. The rearrangement links TRBV4-2 to TRBJ1-2; TRBD1 aligns across 7 bases. The CDR3 is made up of 16 amino acids. The trim removed 2 bases at V and 5 bases at J, leaving 11 bases unmatched. Germline CDR1 reads LGHNA; CDR2 reads YNFKEQ.